A selection of T cell receptor beta chains follows, all from one sample in a study of T cell repertoires in ileal Crohn's disease. The repertoire was sequenced with immunoSEQ multiplex PCR; TCRdb's copy has only in-frame clones and lacks some. The sample yields about 4,300 clones, more than 65% seen once. Sequenced input: ileal tissue. The receptors originated from an adult with Crohn's disease. Both conserved end residues are part of each CDR3. Each record gives: CDR3 length, V gene, CDR3 protein.

13	TRBV28	CATDGGAQETQYF
13	TRBV7-9	CASTLGGYYEQYF
16	TRBV7-2	CASSLGGTGEYYGYTF
16	TRBV5-8	CASSPWGQLAKNIQYF
15	TRBV5-1	CASSLRQGVNYGYTF
13	TRBV6-5	CASNKVGAQGYTF
15	TRBV6-1	CASKPGQGGNTEAFF
18	TRBV5-1	CASSSRLGLADPYNEQFF
15	TRBV7-2	CASSGGAGASYEQYF
14	TRBV7-3	CASSSGTPGTEAFF
15	TRBV9	CASSVDWRPIYEQYF
15	TRBV19	CASRTLGGGLWEQYF
14	TRBV7-2	CASSFGTSGSEQYF
14	TRBV15	CATSRAGSGEKLFF
13	TRBV30	CAWTLGQGLGYTF
12	TRBV18	CASSSYQETQYF
15	TRBV18	CASSPGQGNYQPQHF
16	TRBV11-1	CASSLTSGKSSSEQYF
14	TRBV6-5	CASSYTGVETEAFF
13	TRBV30	CAWGGTGLYEQYF
13	TRBV19	CASSISGTSGYTF
14	TRBV28	CASSVPRGQYGYTF
15	TRBV9	CASSAPSSGADTQYF
17	TRBV5-1	CASSLDSGRASIETQYF
12	TRBV30	CAWSVGQYEQYF
15	TRBV9	CASSHGTGGGQPQHF
14	TRBV6-5	CASSYGTIRDEQFF
16	TRBV4-3	CASSREQGKGYEKLFF
16	TRBV4-1	CASSPTSAGGANVLTF
14	TRBV27	CASSSHRGTYEQYF
14	TRBV7-3	CASSPGTSYNEQFF
15	TRBV9	CASSVSGLAAETQYF
14	TRBV6-5	CASTTGQRNSPLHF
15	TRBV6-5	CASSSFSGLALEQYF
13	TRBV18	CASSPPTGNEQFF
13	TRBV4-1	CASSQDSYYEQYF
15	TRBV5-6	CASSVGGAGNQPQHF